A single sample gave rise to the 4 T cell receptor beta chains below, sequenced in a study of shared clonotypes between healthy human individuals. Naive CD8 cells, CD45RO-negative and positively selected for CCR7, excluded terminally differentiated effector memory CD45RA+ cells. The data were produced by immunoSEQ multiplex PCR, yet TCRdb's version contains in-frame clones alone and is incomplete. This sample has about 600,000 clones; around 95% occur once, and the top ten carry approximately 0.1%. The sample was naive CD8+ T cells sorted from blood. The receptor set was obtained from a woman in her thirties in good health.

The rearrangement uses TRBV27 and TRBJ1-5; D remains unclear. CDR1 is MNHEY and CDR2 is SMNVEV in the germline V gene (reference sequence). The germline V and J ends were trimmed by 6 bases and 0 bases, with 6 bases remaining between them. The CDR3 contains 13 residues. This CDR3 is CASRKYSNQPQHF. As DNA, the CDR3 is TGTGCCAGCAGAAAATATAGCAATCAGCCCCAGCATTTT.

J is TRBJ2-1 and V is TRBV28; tentatively, D is TRBD2 (5 bases). The CDR3 consists of 15 residues. Germline lookup yields CDR1 MDHEN and CDR2 SYDVKM. V lost 0 bases and J lost 9, with 15 bases in between. Written as DNA, the CDR3 is TGTGCCAGCAGTTTATGGGGGAGTCTCCAGAGTGAGCAGTTCTTC. This translates into CASSLWGSLQSEQFF.

V gene TRBV27 combines with J gene TRBJ2-1; weak D call: TRBD2 (5 bases). There are 14 residues in the CDR3. The germline CDR1 and CDR2 sequences are MNHEY and SMNVEV (reference sequence). The V end lost 7 bases, the J end lost 6 bases, and 16 bases lay between the germline ends. The CDR3 DNA reads as TGTGCCAGCACCTCAGCCTTGAGCGGCAATGAGCAGTTCTTC. Amino acids: CASTSALSGNEQFF.

The chain has TRBV7-9 and TRBJ1-3; D gene uncertain. Trimming shortened V by 7 bases and J by 3 bases, and 7 bases separated the two germline ends. The CDR3 has 12 residues. The V gene's germline CDR1 is SEHNR and CDR2 FQNEAQ (reference sequence). The CDR3 DNA sequence: TGTGCCAGCATCCTTGGTGGAAACACCATATATTTT. It yields the protein CASILGGNTIYF.